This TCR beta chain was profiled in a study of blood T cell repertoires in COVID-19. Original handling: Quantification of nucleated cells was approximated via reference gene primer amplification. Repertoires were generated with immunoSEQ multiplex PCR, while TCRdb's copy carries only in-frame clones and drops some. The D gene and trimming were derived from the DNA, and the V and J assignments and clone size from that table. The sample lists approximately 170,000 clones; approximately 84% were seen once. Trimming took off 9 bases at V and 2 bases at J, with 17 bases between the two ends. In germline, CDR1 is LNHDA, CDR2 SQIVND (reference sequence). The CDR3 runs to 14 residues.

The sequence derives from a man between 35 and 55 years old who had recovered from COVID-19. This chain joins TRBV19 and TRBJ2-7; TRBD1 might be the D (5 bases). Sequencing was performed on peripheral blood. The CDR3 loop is CASRTGFGPYEQYF. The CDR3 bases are TGTGCCAGCCGAACAGGCTTCGGTCCCTACGAGCAGTACTTC. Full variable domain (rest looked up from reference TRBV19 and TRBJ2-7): DGGITQSPKYLFRKEGQNVTLSCEQNLNHDAMYWYRQDPGQGLRLIYYSQIVNDFQKGDIAEGYSVSREKKESFPLTVTSAQKNPTAFYLCASRTGFGPYEQYFGPGTRLTVT.